The clone carrying this T cell receptor beta chain was counted between two and nine times. Its target is unknown. Researchers amplified the TCR beta CDR3 regions from RNA transcripts. The primer set for the first-round RT-PCR of the TCR CDR3 was HTBI. TCRdb ran MiXCR on the multiplex PCR reads and lists one entry per CDR3 protein. This sample has about 640,000 distinct CDR3 sequences; 20% to 25% occur once, and the top ten carry 34%. The CDR3 has 16 amino acids. Germline CDR1 reads MNHEY; CDR2 reads SVGEGT. Trimming removed 2 bases from V and 3 bases from J; junction bases left unmatched: 7. These data are taken from a study of T cells in Graves' hyperthyroidism and ophthalmopathy. Study background: At the time of initial diagnosis and before any treatment, peripheral blood was collected. Study conclusions and caveats: A 13 V-J signature model discriminated ophthalmopathy versus stable hyperthyroidism.

Thyroid ultrasound, orbital computed tomography, clinical symptoms, and serum thyroxine and TRAb underpinned diagnoses. Fresh 10 ml peripheral blood yielded PBMCs. The source material was blood. The gene calls are TRBV6-2 or TRBV6-3 and TRBJ2-7; 10 bases are shared with TRBD2. This TCR came from a man aged 30-40 years with Graves' ophthalmopathy. The CDR3 region has the DNA TGTGCCAGCAGTTACACGCTAGCGGGAGTCATCTACGAGCAGTACTTC. It encodes CASSYTLAGVIYEQYF.